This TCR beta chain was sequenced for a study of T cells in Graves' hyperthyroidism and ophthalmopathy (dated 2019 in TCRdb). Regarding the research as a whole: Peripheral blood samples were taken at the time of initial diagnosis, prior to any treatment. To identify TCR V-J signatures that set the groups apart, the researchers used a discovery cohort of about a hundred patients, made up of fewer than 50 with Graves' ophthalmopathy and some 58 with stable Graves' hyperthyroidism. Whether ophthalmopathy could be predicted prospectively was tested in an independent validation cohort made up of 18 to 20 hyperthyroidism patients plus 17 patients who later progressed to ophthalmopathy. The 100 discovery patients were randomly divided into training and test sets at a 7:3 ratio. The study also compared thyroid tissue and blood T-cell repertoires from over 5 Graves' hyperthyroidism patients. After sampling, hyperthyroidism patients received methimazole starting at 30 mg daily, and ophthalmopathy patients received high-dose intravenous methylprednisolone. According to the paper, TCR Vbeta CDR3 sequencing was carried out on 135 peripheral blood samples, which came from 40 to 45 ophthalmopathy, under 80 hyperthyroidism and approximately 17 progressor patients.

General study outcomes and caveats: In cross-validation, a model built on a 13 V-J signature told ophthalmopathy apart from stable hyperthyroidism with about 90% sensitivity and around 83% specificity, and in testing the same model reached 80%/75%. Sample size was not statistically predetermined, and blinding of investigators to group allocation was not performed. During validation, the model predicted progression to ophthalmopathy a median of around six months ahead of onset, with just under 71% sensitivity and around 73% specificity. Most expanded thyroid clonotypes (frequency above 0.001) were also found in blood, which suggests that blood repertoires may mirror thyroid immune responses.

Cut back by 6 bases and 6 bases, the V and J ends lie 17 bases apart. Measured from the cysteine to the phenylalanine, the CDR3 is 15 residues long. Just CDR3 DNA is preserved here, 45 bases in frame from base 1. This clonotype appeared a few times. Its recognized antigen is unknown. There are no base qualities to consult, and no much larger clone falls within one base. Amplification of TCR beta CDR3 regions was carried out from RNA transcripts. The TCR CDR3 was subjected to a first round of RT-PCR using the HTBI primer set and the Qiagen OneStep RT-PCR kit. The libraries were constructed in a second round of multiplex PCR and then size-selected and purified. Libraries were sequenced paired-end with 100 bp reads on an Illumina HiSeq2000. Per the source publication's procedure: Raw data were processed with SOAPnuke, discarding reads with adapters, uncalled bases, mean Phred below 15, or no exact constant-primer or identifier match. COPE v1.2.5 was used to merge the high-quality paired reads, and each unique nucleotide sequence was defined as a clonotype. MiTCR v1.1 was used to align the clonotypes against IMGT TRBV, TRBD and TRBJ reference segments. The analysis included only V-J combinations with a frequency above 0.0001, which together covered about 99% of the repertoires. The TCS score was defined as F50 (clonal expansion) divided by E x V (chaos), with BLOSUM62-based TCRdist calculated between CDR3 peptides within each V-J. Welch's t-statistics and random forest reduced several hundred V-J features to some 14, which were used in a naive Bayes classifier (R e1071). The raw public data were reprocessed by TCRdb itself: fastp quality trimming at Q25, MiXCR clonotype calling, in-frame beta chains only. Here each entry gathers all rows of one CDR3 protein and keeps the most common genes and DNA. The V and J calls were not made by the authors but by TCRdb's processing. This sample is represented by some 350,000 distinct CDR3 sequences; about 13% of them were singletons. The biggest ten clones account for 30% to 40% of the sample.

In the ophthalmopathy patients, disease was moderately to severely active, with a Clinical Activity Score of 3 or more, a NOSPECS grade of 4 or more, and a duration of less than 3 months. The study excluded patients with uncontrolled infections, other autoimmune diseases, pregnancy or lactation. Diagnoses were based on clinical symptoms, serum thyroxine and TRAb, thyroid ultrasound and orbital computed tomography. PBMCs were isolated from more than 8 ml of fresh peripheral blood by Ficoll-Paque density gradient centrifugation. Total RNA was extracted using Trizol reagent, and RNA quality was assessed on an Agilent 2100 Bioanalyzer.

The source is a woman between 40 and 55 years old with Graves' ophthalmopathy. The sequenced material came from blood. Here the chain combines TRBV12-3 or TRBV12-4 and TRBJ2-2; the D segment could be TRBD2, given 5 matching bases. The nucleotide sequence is TGTGCCAGCAGAGGAGGTTGGTCCCTCTCCGGGGAGCTGTTTTTT. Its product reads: CASRGGWSLSGELFF.